This TCR beta chain was retrieved from a study of shared clonotypes between healthy human individuals. Only one count was recorded for this clone. Its specificity is unknown. Measured with immunoSEQ multiplex PCR; TCRdb has only the in-frame clones, and not every one. Found here are a few million clones, approximately 93% of them singletons; the top ten hold about 0.39%. Trimming at V came to 3 bases and at J to 4 bases, leaving 10 bases not matched to a gene. The CDR3 runs to 15 residues. Per germline, CDR1 SGHRS and CDR2 YFSETQ. Study-level findings and limits: Relative to memory subsets, naive subsets generally showed larger estimated richness.

What was sequenced was naive CD4+ T cells from PBMCs. The subset here: CD45RA+ positively selected. The V gene is TRBV5-1, the J gene TRBJ2-7; 7 bases fit TRBD1. The receptor's source is a man younger than 35 in good health. Some clones in this sample may be carry-over from other donors' samples. The CDR3 nucleotides read TGCGCCAGCAGCTGGGACCCGGGACAGCCTTACGAGCAGTACTTC. This gives the protein CASSWDPGQPYEQYF.